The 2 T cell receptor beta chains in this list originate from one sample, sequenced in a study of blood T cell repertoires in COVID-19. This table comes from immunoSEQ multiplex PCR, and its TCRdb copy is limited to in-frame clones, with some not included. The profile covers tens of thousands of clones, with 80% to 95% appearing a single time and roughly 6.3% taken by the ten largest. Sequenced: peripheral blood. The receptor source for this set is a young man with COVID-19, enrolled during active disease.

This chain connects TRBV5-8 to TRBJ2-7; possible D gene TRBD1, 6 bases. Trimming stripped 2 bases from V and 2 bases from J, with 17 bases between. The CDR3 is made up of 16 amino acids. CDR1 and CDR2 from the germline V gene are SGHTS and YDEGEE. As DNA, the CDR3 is TGTGCCAGCAGCTTTTGGCAGGGGAGATCTACCTACGAGCAGTACTTC. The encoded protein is CASSFWQGRSTYEQYF.

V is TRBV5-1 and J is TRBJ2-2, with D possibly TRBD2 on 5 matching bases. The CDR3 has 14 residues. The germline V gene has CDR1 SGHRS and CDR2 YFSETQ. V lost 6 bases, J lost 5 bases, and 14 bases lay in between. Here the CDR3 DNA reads TGCGCCAGCACCATACCTTCGGGGACCGGGGAGCTGTTTTTT. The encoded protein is CASTIPSGTGELFF.